This T cell receptor (beta chain) was obtained from a study of sequential checkpoint blockade in melanoma (dated by TCRdb to between 2018 and 2020). About the study as a whole: Using 1:1 randomization, the trial assigned patients either to first-line nivolumab followed by ipilimumab (arm A) or to ipilimumab followed by nivolumab (arm B). Maintenance nivolumab came after both trial sequences.

With regard to this clone: Its antigen is unknown. It has no much larger one-base neighbor in the sample; base qualities were not kept.

The immunoSEQ Assay was used to immunosequence TCRbeta CDR3 regions from genomic DNA. Before high-throughput sequencing, the genomic DNA was amplified using bias-controlled multiplex PCR. In the authors' own workflow: To quantify the absolute abundance of each unique TCRbeta CDR3 region, the sequences were collapsed and filtered. Clonality was defined as 1 minus Pielou's evenness and was calculated using productive rearrangements only. A previously published method was used to identify clones with significantly greater frequencies in on-treatment samples than in baseline samples. The source is immuneACCESS, and TCRdb retained only in-frame sequences with V and J called. Part of the clones is not carried over; for the studies checked, unresolved V genes explain less than half of this, and the remainder is unexplained. V and J calls plus clone size are reproduced from that table; the DNA served to infer D and trimming. The table for this sample lists 30,000 or so clones; around nine tenths of them were counted only once. Of the sample, roughly 22% is held by the ten largest clones.

The label giving this sample's treatment or condition can be read as: randomized to nivolumab then ipilimumab (arm A) or the reverse (arm B). Prior DNA-damaging chemotherapy had not been received by any trial patient. Thawed PBMCs were sorted on a FACS Aria II flow cytometer to isolate live CD3+CD8+ cells negative for CD19 and CD56. Samples came from patients with melanoma in CheckMate 064, a randomized, open-label phase II trial of sequential checkpoint blockade. Peripheral blood mononuclear cells were obtained through leukapheresis, purified using Ficoll-Paque, and frozen in human serum containing approximately 10% DMSO. Immediately after sorting, the purity of the sorted blood CD3+CD8+ cells was confirmed to be >98%, and DNA was then extracted. The paper as a whole reports these results and caveats: The response-prediction model combining TCR metrics and mutation burden needs validation in larger, independent patient cohorts.

The receptor was derived from a human donor with melanoma. Sample: CD8+ T cells sorted from blood (inferred from file names), taken from a patient given nivolumab and ipilimumab in sequence.

The base sequence is TGTGCCAGCAGCTTAACAGGGGCCTCCTACGAGCAGTACTTC. It specifies CASSLTGASYEQYF. The chain was built from TRBV11-1 and TRBJ2-7, with 7 bases matching TRBD1. CDR1 is given as SGHAT and CDR2 as FQDESV, both from the germline V gene (reference sequence). V is trimmed back by 2 bases and J by 0 bases, and the junction contains 1 base that no gene match accounts for. Counted from cysteine to phenylalanine, this CDR3 has 14 amino acids. Kept here is only the CDR3 DNA, which spans 42 bases and is read in frame from base 1.